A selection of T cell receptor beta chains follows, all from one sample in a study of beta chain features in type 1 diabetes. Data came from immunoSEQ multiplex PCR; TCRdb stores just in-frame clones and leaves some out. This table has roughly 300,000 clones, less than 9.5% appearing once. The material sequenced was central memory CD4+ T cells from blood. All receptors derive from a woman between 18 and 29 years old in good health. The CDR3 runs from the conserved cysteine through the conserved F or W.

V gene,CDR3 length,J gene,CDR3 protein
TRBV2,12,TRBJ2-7,CASSAQGYEQYF
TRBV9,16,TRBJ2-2,CASSVRAGGGTGELFF
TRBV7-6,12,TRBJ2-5,CASSLGPSAQYF
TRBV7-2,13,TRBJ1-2,CASSPDPDYGYTF
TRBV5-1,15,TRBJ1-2,CASSPDIRTANGYTF
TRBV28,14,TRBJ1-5,CASSSQRHNQPQHF
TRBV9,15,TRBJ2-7,CASSLGSGVAYEQYF
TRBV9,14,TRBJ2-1,CASSVVLAGGEQFF
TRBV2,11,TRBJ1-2,CASSTLGGYTF
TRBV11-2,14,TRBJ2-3,CASSYTSGTDTQYF
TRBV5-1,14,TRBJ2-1,CASRLAGIDNEQFF
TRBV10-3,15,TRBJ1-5,CAISRTDKSNQPQHF
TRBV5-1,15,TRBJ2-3,CASNVLAGGADTQYF
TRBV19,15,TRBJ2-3,CASSIFLGSTDTQYF
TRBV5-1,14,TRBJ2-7,CASSQRLQSDEQYF
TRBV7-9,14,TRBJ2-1,CASSRLAGLNEQFF
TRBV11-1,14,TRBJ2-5,CASSPTSGQETQYF
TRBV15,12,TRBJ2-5,CATSRDTETQYF
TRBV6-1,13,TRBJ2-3,CASTRAGTDTQYF
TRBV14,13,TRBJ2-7,CASSQQNAYEQYF
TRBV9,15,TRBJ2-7,CASSVGPGVPYEQYF
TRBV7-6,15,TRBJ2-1,CASSLGVPNYNEQFF
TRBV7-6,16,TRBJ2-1,CASSSLTSGSRNEQFF
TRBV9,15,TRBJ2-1,CASSAVLAGEDEQFF
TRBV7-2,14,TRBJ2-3,CASSLGTRSDTQYF
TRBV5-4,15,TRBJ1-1,CASSQPDRAYTEAFF
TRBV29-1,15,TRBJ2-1,CSVDRDRGNYNEQFF
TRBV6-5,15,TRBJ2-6,CASSRTGYGANVLTF
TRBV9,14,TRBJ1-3,CASSVGGQGNTIYF
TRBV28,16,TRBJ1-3,CASSLASPGSGNTIYF
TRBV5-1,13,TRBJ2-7,CASSLVGTYEQYF
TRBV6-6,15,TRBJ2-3,CASSYSAGYTDTQYF
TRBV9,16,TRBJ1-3,CASSVGDRLSGNTIYF
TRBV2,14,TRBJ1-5,CASSDTDVNQPQHF
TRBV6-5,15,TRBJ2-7,CASSKTGPHSYEQYF
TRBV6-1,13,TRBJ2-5,CASSVTGKETQYF